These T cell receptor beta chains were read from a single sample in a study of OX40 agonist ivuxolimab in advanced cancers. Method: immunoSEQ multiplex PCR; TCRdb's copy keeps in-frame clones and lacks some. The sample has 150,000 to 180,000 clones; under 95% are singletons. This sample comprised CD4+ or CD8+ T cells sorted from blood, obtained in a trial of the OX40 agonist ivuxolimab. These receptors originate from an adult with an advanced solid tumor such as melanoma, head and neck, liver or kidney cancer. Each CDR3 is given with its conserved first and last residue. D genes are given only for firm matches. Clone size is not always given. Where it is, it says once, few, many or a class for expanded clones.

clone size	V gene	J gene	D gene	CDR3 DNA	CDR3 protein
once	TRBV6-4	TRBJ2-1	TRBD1	TGTGCCACCTCCTTCCGGGACAGGGCCGACAATGAGCAGTTCTTC	CATSFRDRADNEQFF
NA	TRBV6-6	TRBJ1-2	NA	TGTGCCAGCAGCCGCGACGCGGGTTATGGCTACACCTTC	CASSRDAGYGYTF
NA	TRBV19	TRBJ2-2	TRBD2	TGTGCCAGTAGTATACTTCTAGCGGGAGGGAGCACCGGGGAGCTGTTTTTT	CASSILLAGGSTGELFF
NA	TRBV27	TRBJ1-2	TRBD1	TGTGCCAGCAGTTCCCAACGGACAGGGTTCATAGGCTACACCTTC	CASSSQRTGFIGYTF
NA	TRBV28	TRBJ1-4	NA	TGTGCCAGCAGTCAAGACAGGATTACAACTAATGAAAAACTGTTTTTT	CASSQDRITTNEKLFF
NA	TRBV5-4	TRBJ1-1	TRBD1	TGTGCCAGCAGCTTGGGGGGGACAGGGAAAGCTTTCTTT	CASSLGGTGKAFF
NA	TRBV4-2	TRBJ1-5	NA	TGTGCCAGCAGCTCAATGAGAGGTAGCAATCAGCCCCAGCATTTT	CASSSMRGSNQPQHF
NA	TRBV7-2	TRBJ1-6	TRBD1	TGTGCCAGCAGCCCTCACCAGACAGGGGCTAATTCACCCCTCCACTTT	CASSPHQTGANSPLHF
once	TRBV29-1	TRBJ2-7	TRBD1	TGCAGCTACCAGACAGGGGGCGTGGACGAGCAGTACTTC	CSYQTGGVDEQYF
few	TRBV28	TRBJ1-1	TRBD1	TGTGCCAGCAGGACTACAGGGGGTCTGGGCACTGAAGCTTTCTTT	CASRTTGGLGTEAFF
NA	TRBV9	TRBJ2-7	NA	TGTGCCAGCAGCGTAAGCCCAAGCTCCTACGAGCAGTACTTC	CASSVSPSSYEQYF
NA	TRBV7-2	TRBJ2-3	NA	TGTGCCAGCAGCGGACGGGACGTTAGAGATACGCAGTATTTT	CASSGRDVRDTQYF
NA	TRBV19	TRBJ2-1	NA	TGTGCCAGTACTGACTCCTTTCGCAATGAGCAGTTCTTC	CASTDSFRNEQFF
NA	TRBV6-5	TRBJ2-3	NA	TGTGCCAGCAGTTCCTTAGCAACAGATACGCAGTATTTT	CASSSLATDTQYF
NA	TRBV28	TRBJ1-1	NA	TGTGCCAGCAGTCTCCTTTTTGGACAGAACACTGAAGCTTTCTTT	CASSLLFGQNTEAFF
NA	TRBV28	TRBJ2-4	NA	TGTGCCAGCAGTACCCTAGCCAGAAACATTCAGTACTTC	CASSTLARNIQYF
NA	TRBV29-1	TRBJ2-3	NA	TGCAGCGCTAGGGGGTTCGGGAGGAGCACAGATACGCAGTATTTT	CSARGFGRSTDTQYF
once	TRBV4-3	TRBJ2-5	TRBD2	TGCGCCAGCAGCCAACTAGCGGGGGGTGGAGAGACCCAGTACTTC	CASSQLAGGGETQYF
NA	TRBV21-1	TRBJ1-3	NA	TGTGCCAGCAGCAAAGCAGGGGCTGGAAACACCATATATTTT	CASSKAGAGNTIYF
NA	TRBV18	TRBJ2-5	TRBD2	TGTGCCAGCTCACCACCGGGAGGGCGTGAGACCCAGTACTTC	CASSPPGGRETQYF
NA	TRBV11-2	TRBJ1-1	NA	TGTGCCAGCAGGGCACAGGGTGACACTGAAGCTTTCTTT	CASRAQGDTEAFF
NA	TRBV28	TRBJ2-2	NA	TGTGCCAGCAGTTTAGGGGCAGCACCGAACACCGGGGAGCTGTTTTTT	CASSLGAAPNTGELFF
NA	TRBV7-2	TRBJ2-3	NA	TGTGCCAGCAAGGAGAGTCATGCAGATACGCAGTATTTT	CASKESHADTQYF
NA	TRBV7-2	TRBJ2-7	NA	TGTGCCAGCAGCTGGCAGCCCGGTGCTGGGGTTGCCGAGCAGTACTTC	CASSWQPGAGVAEQYF
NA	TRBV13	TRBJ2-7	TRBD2	TGTGCCAGCAGCTCCTTAGCGGGAGGGGTCTCCTACGAGCAGTACTTC	CASSSLAGGVSYEQYF
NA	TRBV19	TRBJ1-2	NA	TGTGCCAGTTCCCCCGGGACCCCTTGGGGCTACACCTTC	CASSPGTPWGYTF
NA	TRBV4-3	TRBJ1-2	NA	TGCGCCAGCAGCCCGTGGACAGCAAGTAACTATGGCTACACCTTC	CASSPWTASNYGYTF
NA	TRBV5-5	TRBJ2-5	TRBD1	TGTGCCAGCAGCGGGACAGACCAAGAGACCCAGTACTTC	CASSGTDQETQYF
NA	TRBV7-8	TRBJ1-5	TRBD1	TGTGCCAGCAGCTATGGCCCTCAGAGGGGGCGTTGGGGCAATCAGCCCCAGCATTTT	CASSYGPQRGRWGNQPQHF
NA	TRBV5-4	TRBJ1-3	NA	TGTGCCAGCAGCTCGGGGCGGGGGACCCCTGGAAACACCATATATTTT	CASSSGRGTPGNTIYF
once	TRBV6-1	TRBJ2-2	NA	TGTGCCAGCCTCGGACATATGAACACCGGGGAGCTGTTTTTT	CASLGHMNTGELFF
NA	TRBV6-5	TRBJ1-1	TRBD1	TGTGCCAGCAGTTCTATTTCACAGGGGACGAACACTGAAGCTTTCTTT	CASSSISQGTNTEAFF
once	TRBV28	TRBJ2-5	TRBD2	TGTGCCAGCAGTTTCGTAACTAGCGGGAGGGCCACGGGAGGCCAAGAGACCCAGTACTTC	CASSFVTSGRATGGQETQYF
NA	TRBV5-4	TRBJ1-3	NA	TGTGCCAGCAGCTTTAATTCGGCAATCTCTGGAAACACCATATATTTT	CASSFNSAISGNTIYF
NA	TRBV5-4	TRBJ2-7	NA	TGTGCCAGCAGCTTCCCCCCCCCACTATCCTACGAGCAGTACTTC	CASSFPPPLSYEQYF